This passage covers 11 T cell receptor beta chains from one sample sequenced in a study of blood T cell repertoires in COVID-19. Sequenced by immunoSEQ multiplex PCR; TCRdb stores in-frame clones only, minus some. The sample includes about 49,000 clones, around 65% of them seen just once. Input material: peripheral blood. Every receptor here comes from an older woman with acute or convalescent COVID-19.

The chain uses TRBV11-2 and TRBJ1-3, with no clear D. The length of the CDR3 is 14 residues. The germline gives CDR1 SGHAT, CDR2 FQNNGV. The V gene lost 2 bases and the J gene lost 4 bases, with 9 bases spanning the gap. CDR3 protein: CASSLFTEGNTIYF. DNA for the CDR3: TGTGCCAGCAGCTTATTCACTGAAGGAAACACCATATATTTT.

V and J are TRBV7-2 and TRBJ2-1, with TRBD1 as a possible D gene (6 bases). Deletions cut 1 base from V and 9 bases from J, with 10 bases between. Germline CDR1 is SGHTA and CDR2 is FQGNSA. The CDR3 runs to 13 residues. CDR3 coding DNA: TGTGCCAGCAGCTTAGGACCCAGGGGTGAGCAGTTCTTC. This gives the protein CASSLGPRGEQFF. Together with reference TRBV7-2 and TRBJ2-1, the CDR3 gives the full variable domain: GAGVSQSPSNKVTEKGKDVELRCDPISGHTALYWYRQSLGQGLEFLIYFQGNSAPDKSGLPSDRFSAERTGGSVSTLTIQRTQQEDSAVYLCASSLGPRGEQFFGPGTRLTVL.

This clone showed up just a few times. The chain combines TRBV28 with TRBJ2-5; no clear D. This CDR3 comprises 13 residues. The germline V gene has CDR1 MDHEN and CDR2 SYDVKM. V was trimmed by 2 bases and J by 2 bases, leaving 6 bases between them. As DNA, the CDR3 is TGTGCCAGCAGTTTACCGCAGCAAGAGACCCAGTACTTC. It specifies CASSLPQQETQYF.

The chain links TRBV2 to TRBJ1-5; TRBD1 aligns across 8 bases. Germline V gene data show CDR1 as SNHLY and CDR2 as FYNNEI. Trimming at V came to 6 bases and at J to 4 bases, leaving 8 bases not matched to a gene. The CDR3 is 15 amino acids. The CDR3 reads CASRIGQGVNQPQHF. The CDR3 nucleotides read TGTGCCAGCAGAATAGGACAGGGTGTGAATCAGCCCCAGCATTTT.

V is TRBV11-2 and J is TRBJ1-5, with D maybe TRBD1 (5 bases). The germline gives CDR1 SGHAT, CDR2 FQNNGV. With 5 bases removed from V and 5 bases from J, the gap between germline ends came to 16 bases. The CDR3 is 15 residues long. CDR3 nucleotide sequence: TGTGCCAGCAGCGCCCAGGCAGGGCAATATCAGCCCCAGCATTTT. Translation gives CASSAQAGQYQPQHF.

The genes are TRBV7-9 and TRBJ1-6, with 7 nucleotides matching TRBD1. The CDR3 is 17 amino acids. Looked up from germline, CDR1 is SEHNR and CDR2 is FQNEAQ (reference sequence). Losses at the gene ends were 5 bases for V and 6 bases for J; bases not matched to a gene: 13. The DNA of the CDR3 is TGTGCCAGCAGCCGAGATCCAGGGGGAGTGGGTAATTCACCCCTCCACTTT. Translating it yields CASSRDPGGVGNSPLHF.

The rearrangement links TRBV30 to TRBJ1-3; D unclear. Trimming took 4 bases from V and 4 from J, leaving 14 bases between them. This CDR3 contains 14 residues. The germline V gene encodes CDR1 GTSNPN and CDR2 SVGIG (reference sequence). The CDR3 sequence is CAWTKEGEGNTIYF. The CDR3, as DNA: TGTGCCTGGACCAAGGAGGGTGAGGGAAACACCATATATTTT.

As regards this clone: At one boundary the junction diverges from the germline segment, which might be a read error. V usage is TRBV3-1 (or the pseudogene TRBV3-2) and J usage is TRBJ1-2; the D gene is possibly TRBD1 (6 bases). Germline-derived CDR1 and CDR2 are LGHDT and YNNKEL (reference sequence). This CDR3 comprises 14 residues. DNA of the CDR3: TGTGCCAGCAGCCAAGTCGGGGGGCCCCTAACCCTCTCCTTC. It is translated as CASSQVGGPLTLSF.

The CDR3 region is CASTPGGSLGPGELFF. Written as DNA, the CDR3 is TGCGCCAGCACTCCGGGGGGGAGCCTGGGGCCCGGGGAGCTGTTTTTT. This chain links TRBV5-1 with TRBJ2-2, with 8 nucleotides matching TRBD2. Germline V gene data show CDR1 as SGHRS and CDR2 as YFSETQ. V lost 6 bases and J lost 6; bases outside the gene matches: 13. The length of the CDR3 is 16 residues. Full variable domain (missing parts from reference TRBV5-1 and TRBJ2-2): KAGVTQTPRYLIKTRGQQVTLSCSPISGHRSVSWYQQTPGQGLQFLFEYFSETQRNKGNFPGRFSGRQFSNSRSEMNVSTLELGDSALYLCASTPGGSLGPGELFFGEGSRLTVL.

Only one count was recorded for this clone. The V call is TRBV6-2 or TRBV6-3, the J call TRBJ1-1; D is possibly TRBD1 (5 bases). V lost 2 bases and J 1 base, leaving 11 bases between the germline ends. The CDR3 is made up of 15 amino acids. Germline CDR1 MNHEY, CDR2 SVGEGT. CDR3 sequence reads: CASSYAQTGNTEAFF. As DNA, the CDR3 is TGTGCCAGCAGTTACGCCCAAACAGGGAACACTGAAGCTTTCTTT.

The V call is TRBV9, the J call TRBJ1-1; 7 bases match TRBD1. The length of the CDR3 is 17 residues. Per the germline V gene, CDR1 is SGDLS and CDR2 is YYNGEE. V gave up 3 bases and J gave up 3 bases; unmatched junction bases: 14. CDR3 sequence: CASSGLQGLWGDTEAFF. As DNA, the CDR3 is TGTGCCAGCAGCGGGCTACAGGGGTTATGGGGGGACACTGAAGCTTTCTTT. The full variable domain, completed using reference TRBV9 and TRBJ1-1, is DSGVTQTPKHLITATGQRVTLRCSPRSGDLSVYWYQQSLDQGLQFLIQYYNGEERAKGNILERFSAQQFPDLHSELNLSSLELGDSALYFCASSGLQGLWGDTEAFFGQGTRLTVV.